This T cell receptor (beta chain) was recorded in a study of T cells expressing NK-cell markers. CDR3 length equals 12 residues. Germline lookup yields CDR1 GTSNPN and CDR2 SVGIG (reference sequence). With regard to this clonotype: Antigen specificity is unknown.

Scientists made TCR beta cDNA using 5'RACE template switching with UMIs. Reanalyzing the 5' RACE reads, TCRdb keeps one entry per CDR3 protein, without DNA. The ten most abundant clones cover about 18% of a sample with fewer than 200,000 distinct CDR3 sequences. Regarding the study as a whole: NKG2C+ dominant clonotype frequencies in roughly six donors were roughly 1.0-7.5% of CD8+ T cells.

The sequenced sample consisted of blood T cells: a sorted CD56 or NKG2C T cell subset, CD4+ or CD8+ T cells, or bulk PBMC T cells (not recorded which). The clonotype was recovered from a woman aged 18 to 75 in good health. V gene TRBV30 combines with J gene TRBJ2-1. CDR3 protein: CAAWSGEGEQFF.